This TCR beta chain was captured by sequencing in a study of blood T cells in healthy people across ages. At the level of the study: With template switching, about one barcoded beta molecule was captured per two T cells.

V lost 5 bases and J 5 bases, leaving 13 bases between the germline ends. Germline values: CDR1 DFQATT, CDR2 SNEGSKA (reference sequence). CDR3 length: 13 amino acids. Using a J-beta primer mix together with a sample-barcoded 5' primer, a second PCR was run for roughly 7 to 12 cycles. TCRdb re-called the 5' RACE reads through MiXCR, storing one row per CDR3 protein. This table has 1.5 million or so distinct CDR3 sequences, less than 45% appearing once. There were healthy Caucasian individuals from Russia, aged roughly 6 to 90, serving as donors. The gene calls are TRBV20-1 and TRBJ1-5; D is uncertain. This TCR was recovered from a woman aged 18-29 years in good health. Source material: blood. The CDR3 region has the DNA TGCAGTGCTGGGGTAGGGTTACATCAGCCCCAGCATTTT. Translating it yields CSAGVGLHQPQHF.